Listed below are T cell receptor beta chains from one sample, sequenced in a study of neurological immune-mediated disorders. In TCRdb, the 5' RACE reads were re-called with MiXCR into one record per CDR3 protein. This table holds tens of thousands of distinct CDR3 sequences, around 3.1% found once. The specimen sequenced was PBMCs. Source of these receptors: a man in his forties with multiple sclerosis. Each CDR3 is given with its conserved first and last residue. D genes are given only for firm matches. Not all rows give a size; the values are once, few, many and, for expanded clones, a class.

V,size,D,J,DNA,CDR3
TRBV7-7,many,-,TRBJ2-5,TGTGCCAGCAGCTCGGGACGGTCGTACCAAGAGACCCAGTACTTC,CASSSGRSYQETQYF
TRBV7-2,many,-,TRBJ2-5,TGTGCCAGCAGCCCTCAGAGAAGAGATACCCAGTACTTC,CASSPQRRDTQYF
TRBV18,many,-,TRBJ2-7,TGTGCCAGCTCACCTAATAGCGGTTTCCACGAGCAGTACTTC,CASSPNSGFHEQYF
TRBV7-2,many,TRBD1,TRBJ1-5,TGTGCCAGCAGCTGGACAGGGGCGCAGCCCCAGCATTTT,CASSWTGAQPQHF
TRBV4-2,many,-,TRBJ2-7,TGTGCCAGCAGCCAACTGACTGTCTCCTACGAGCAGTACTTC,CASSQLTVSYEQYF
TRBV5-1,many,TRBD1,TRBJ2-7,TGCGCCAGCAGCTTCCCGGGACAGGGTAACTACGAGCAGTACTTC,CASSFPGQGNYEQYF
TRBV5-1,many,-,TRBJ2-2,TGCGCCAGCAGCTTGGGGGCCACTTCGAACACCGGGGAGCTGTTTTTT,CASSLGATSNTGELFF
TRBV28,many,-,TRBJ2-2,TGTGCCAGCAGAGGGGCGAACACCGGGGAGCTGTTTTTT,CASRGANTGELFF
TRBV5-1,many,-,TRBJ2-7,TGCGCCAGCAGCGAGGACGGAGCCTACGAGCAGTACTTC,CASSEDGAYEQYF
TRBV9,many,-,TRBJ2-2,TGTGCCAGCAGCGCTAGCGTGGCGAACACCGGGGAGCTGTTTTTT,CASSASVANTGELFF
TRBV5-6,few,-,TRBJ2-6,TGTGCCAGCAGCTTAGGCCAGGGGAGGTTCTCTGGGGCCAACGTCCTGACTTTC,CASSLGQGRFSGANVLTF
TRBV5-1,many,TRBD2,TRBJ2-3,TGCGCCAGCAGCTTCCGAGGCGGGGGTTACTCTTATACGCAGTATTTT,CASSFRGGGYSYTQYF
TRBV12-3/TRBV12-4,many,TRBD1,TRBJ1-1,TGTGCCAGCACCACAGGGGATTCCACTGAAGCTTTCTTT,CASTTGDSTEAFF
TRBV5-1,many,-,TRBJ1-1,TGCGCCAGCAAGGGGGGCTTGGGGCAGGGGACCGAGGGAGCTTTCTTT,CASKGGLGQGTEGAFF
TRBV3-1,few,TRBD2,TRBJ2-5,TGTGCCAGCAGCCGCGGGGGGGATGGGACCCAGTACTTC,CASSRGGDGTQYF
TRBV27,many,TRBD1,TRBJ2-7,TGTGCCAGCAGTTTATCTTATTACCGGGACAGATCCTACGAGCAGTACTTC,CASSLSYYRDRSYEQYF
TRBV5-1,many,TRBD1,TRBJ1-1,TGCGCCAGCAGCTTCGAAGACAGGGGAACGAAAGCTTTCTTT,CASSFEDRGTKAFF
TRBV12-3/TRBV12-4,many,TRBD1,TRBJ2-2,TGTGCCAGCAGCCGGGGACAGGGCTTGGCCGGGGAGCTGTTTTTT,CASSRGQGLAGELFF
TRBV7-2,many,TRBD1,TRBJ2-2,TGTGCCAGCAGCTTAACAGGGGGCACCGGGGAGCTGTTTTTT,CASSLTGGTGELFF
TRBV5-1,many,-,TRBJ2-1,TGCGCCAGCAGCTTGTCGACGCGGGGTGAGCAGTTCTTC,CASSLSTRGEQFF
TRBV7-2,many,-,TRBJ2-1,TGTGCCAGCAGCTTGGGACACCTTCGCTCCTACAATGAGCAGTTCTTC,CASSLGHLRSYNEQFF
TRBV5-1,many,-,TRBJ2-3,TGCGCCAGCAGCCCGACTGTGGATACGCAGTATTTT,CASSPTVDTQYF
TRBV14,few,-,TRBJ1-3,TGTGCCAGCAGCCTCTTCGGGTCATTAAACACCATATATTTT,CASSLFGSLNTIYF
TRBV12-3/TRBV12-4,many,-,TRBJ2-3,TGTGCCAGCAGTTGGGGCCTTACAGATACGCAGTATTTT,CASSWGLTDTQYF
TRBV3-1,many,TRBD1,TRBJ1-1,TGTGCCAGCAGCCCTTGGGACAGGGCTGCTGAAGCTTTCTTT,CASSPWDRAAEAFF
TRBV9,many,-,TRBJ2-1,TGTGCCAGCAGCGCCTTGGCGGTCAGCTCCTACAATGAGCAGTTCTTC,CASSALAVSSYNEQFF
TRBV5-1,many,-,TRBJ2-7,TGCGCCAGCAGCCCCGATGATTACCTCTACGAGCAGTACTTC,CASSPDDYLYEQYF
TRBV29-1,many,-,TRBJ2-7,TGCAGCGTTGTGAGAGGATACGAGCAGTACTTC,CSVVRGYEQYF
TRBV7-2,many,-,TRBJ2-2,TGTGCCAGCAGCTTACGGCAGAGCACCGGGGAGCTGTTTTTT,CASSLRQSTGELFF
TRBV12-3/TRBV12-4,-,-,TRBJ1-5,TGTGCCAGCAGAACAGGGACGGTCAATCAGCCCCAGAATTTT,CASRTGTVNQPQNF
TRBV7-9,-,-,TRBJ1-2,TGTGCCAGCAGCGTACCAAAGGGCGGCTATGGCTACACCTTC,CASSVPKGGYGYTF
TRBV5-5,-,TRBD2,TRBJ2-1,TGTGCCAGCAGCTTGGGGCTAGCGGGGGGGGAATACAATGAGCAGTTCTTC,CASSLGLAGGEYNEQFF
TRBV5-1,many,-,TRBJ1-1,TGCGCCAGCAGCTTGTCGGGCGGCTATGAAGCTTTCTTT,CASSLSGGYEAFF
TRBV6-5,many,-,TRBJ1-3,TGTGCCAGCAGTTCCCCGACCTCAATCGGCGGTGGTGCTGGAAACACCATATATTTT,CASSSPTSIGGGAGNTIYF
TRBV28,few,TRBD1,TRBJ1-5,TGTGCCAGCAGTTCGGACCCAGGGGGGAGCAATCAGCCCCAGAATTTT,CASSSDPGGSNQPQNF
TRBV6-5,many,-,TRBJ2-5,TGTGCCAGCAGTTACCGGCAGGGTGGGGAGACCCAGTACTTC,CASSYRQGGETQYF
TRBV6-4,few,-,TRBJ2-5,TGTGCCAGGGATCAAGAGACCCAGTACTTC,CARDQETQYF
TRBV28,many,-,TRBJ2-5,TGTGCCAGCAGTCTACAAGTAGGGGGACAAGAGACCCAGTACTTC,CASSLQVGGQETQYF
TRBV20-1,many,-,TRBJ2-1,TGCAGTGCTAGAGTTTACAGGAGTAGCCCCCCGAGGAACAATGAGCAGTTCTTC,CSARVYRSSPPRNNEQFF
TRBV20-1,many,TRBD1,TRBJ1-2,TGCAGTGCTCCCGACAGGGGGCTTGGCTACACCTTC,CSAPDRGLGYTF
TRBV7-2,many,TRBD2,TRBJ2-1,TGTGCCAGCAGCTTACTGGGACTAGCGGGGGGGTACAATGAGCAGTTCTTC,CASSLLGLAGGYNEQFF
TRBV7-2,many,-,TRBJ1-1,TGTGCCAGCAGCCCACCCAAGGGCGGCCGAGCTTTCTTT,CASSPPKGGRAFF
TRBV7-9,many,-,TRBJ1-2,TGTGCCAGCAGCTTAGTTCAGGGGAATGGCTACACCTTC,CASSLVQGNGYTF
TRBV29-1,many,TRBD1,TRBJ2-3,TGCAGCGCAGGACAGGGTTTCACAGATACGCAGTATTTT,CSAGQGFTDTQYF
TRBV5-5,many,-,TRBJ1-5,TGTGCCAGCAGCCCTCAGCCGTGGGGGTCTCAGCCCCAGCATTTT,CASSPQPWGSQPQHF
TRBV20-1,many,-,TRBJ2-2,TGCAGTGCTAGAGACCCCAGGGACACCGGGGAGCTGTTTTTT,CSARDPRDTGELFF